These 4 T cell receptor beta chains share one sample of origin, sequenced in a study of neurological immune-mediated disorders. MiXCR, run by TCRdb on the 5' RACE reads, gives a single entry per CDR3 protein. The data contain some 60,000 distinct CDR3 sequences, 8.5% to 10% of them singletons. Noted time point: longitudinal time-point 2. What was sequenced was PBMCs. These receptors were taken from a man aged 25 to 40 in good health.

This clonotype has a count of ten or more. The chain has TRBV7-9 and TRBJ1-3; D not resolved. This CDR3 spans 14 amino acids. The V gene lost 1 base and the J gene lost 0 bases, with 4 bases spanning the gap. Looked up from germline, CDR1 is SEHNR and CDR2 is FQNEAQ (reference sequence). CDR3 nucleotide sequence: TGTGCCAGCAGCTTAGGGGGCTCTGGAAACACCATATATTTT. This codes for CASSLGGSGNTIYF.

This clonotype was detected ten times or more. The chain joins TRBV20-1 to TRBJ2-3; 9 bases fit TRBD1. The CDR3 length is 13 residues. Looked up from germline, CDR1 is DFQATT and CDR2 is SNEGSKA (reference sequence). J lost 3 bases, V lost 6 bases, and 4 bases had no gene match. In nucleotides, the CDR3 is TGCAGTGCAACAGGGGGCAGGACAGATACGCAGTATTTT. It yields the protein CSATGGRTDTQYF.

The gene calls are TRBV28 and TRBJ2-3; TRBD2 matches 8 bases. CDR1 MDHEN and CDR2 SYDVKM come from the germline V gene. This CDR3 region has 15 residues. V lost 6 bases to trimming and J lost 3 bases; unmatched junction nucleotides: 8. The CDR3: CASSSKAGETDTQYF. The CDR3 DNA reads as TGTGCCAGCAGCTCAAAAGCGGGAGAGACAGATACGCAGTATTTT.

This clonotype was counted many times. V and J are TRBV25-1 and TRBJ1-4, with D possibly matching TRBD1 (6 bases). From germline, CDR1 is MGHDK and CDR2 SYGVNS. The ends were cut back, 2 bases at V and 5 bases at J, with 15 bases in the middle. The CDR3 extends over 16 amino acids. The CDR3 DNA reads as TGTGCCAGCAGTGAACAATCCTGGACAGCAAATGAAAAACTGTTTTTT. Protein product: CASSEQSWTANEKLFF.